A single sample is the source of the 18 T cell receptor beta chains below, sequenced in a study of blood T cell repertoires in COVID-19 (TCRdb year 2020). The library was generated by the immunoSEQ multiplex PCR assay. TCRdb obtained this table from immuneACCESS and retained in-frame rearrangements with V and J assigned. These tables miss some clones; where compared with another copy, unresolved V genes account for less than half of the shortfall, and the remainder is unexplained. The sample data list around 260,000 clones, and around nine tenths of these were observed just once. The top ten constitute roughly 0.96% of the sample. The sequenced sample consisted of peripheral blood. The receptors shown here come from a woman in her thirties or forties who had recovered from COVID-19.

This chain connects TRBV6-5 to TRBJ1-5, with TRBD1 matching 8 bases. CDR1 and CDR2 from the germline V gene are MNHEY and SVGAGI. The CDR3 length is 14 residues. The V and J ends lost 8 bases and 7 bases, in that order; junction bases with no gene match: 10. CDR3 sequence reads: CASERGQGRQPQHF. The CDR3 DNA reads TGTGCCAGCGAGAGAGGACAGGGCCGCCAGCCCCAGCATTTT.

This clone showed up just once. This rearrangement joins TRBV27 to TRBJ2-7, with D hard to call. The CDR3 is 13 amino acids. Germline CDR1 MNHEY, CDR2 SMNVEV (reference sequence). Trimming removed 4 bases from V and 2 bases from J, with 9 bases in between. The CDR3 coding sequence is TGTGCCAGCAGTTCAGGTCCTCCCTACGAGCAGTACTTC. Translation gives CASSSGPPYEQYF.

This chain connects TRBV12-5 to TRBJ2-3, with D unresolved. Trimming took off 4 bases at V and 4 bases at J, with 6 bases between the two ends. Germline values: CDR1 LGHNT, CDR2 FRNRAP. The CDR3 spans 12 residues. This CDR3 is CASGSSADTQYF. The CDR3 DNA reads as TGTGCTAGTGGTTCTAGTGCAGATACGCAGTATTTT.

This clone was counted only a few times. The chain couples TRBV5-1 to TRBJ2-1; 9 bases are a match to TRBD2. The germline V gene encodes CDR1 SGHRS and CDR2 YFSETQ. The CDR3 contains 16 residues. The junction had 11 bases not matched to a gene; V was cut back by 4 bases and J by 6 bases. The CDR3 DNA reads as TGCGCCAGCAGCGGAATAGCGGGAGATAGATCCAATGAGCAGTTCTTC. Translated, it gives CASSGIAGDRSNEQFF.

V and J are TRBV9 and TRBJ2-1; TRBD1 is a possible D gene (5 bases). V gave up 5 bases and J gave up 0 bases, with 12 bases separating them. The CDR3 sequence is 15 residues long. Germline CDR1 SGDLS, CDR2 YYNGEE. DNA for the CDR3: TGTGCCAGCAGTCAGGACATAAGCTCCTACAATGAGCAGTTCTTC. It encodes CASSQDISSYNEQFF.

The chain combines TRBV3-1 (or the pseudogene TRBV3-2) with TRBJ2-2, with 10 bases fitting TRBD2. The CDR3 has 18 amino acids. V lost 4 bases to trimming and J lost 6 bases; unmatched junction nucleotides: 14. CDR1 and CDR2 from the germline V gene are LGHDT and YNNKEL (reference sequence). The CDR3 reads CASSPLWLAGVKAGELFF. The CDR3 bases are TGTGCCAGCAGCCCTCTTTGGCTAGCGGGAGTTAAGGCCGGGGAGCTGTTTTTT.

The chain links TRBV27 to TRBJ2-2, with TRBD1 matching over 9 bases. J lost 1 base, V lost 5 bases, and 5 bases had no gene match. There are 16 residues in the CDR3. CDR1 and CDR2 (germline): MNHEY, SMNVEV (reference sequence). CDR3 sequence (DNA): TGTGCCAGCAGTCCACAGGGGGCGGTGAACACCGGGGAGCTGTTTTTT. Encoded protein: CASSPQGAVNTGELFF.

The genes are TRBV27 and TRBJ2-1; 7 bases are a match to TRBD1. This CDR3 has 16 residues. Germline V lookup: CDR1 MNHEY, CDR2 SMNVEV (reference sequence). J gave up 0 bases and V 0 bases, and 2 bases lay outside the gene matches. The CDR3 DNA is TGTGCCAGCAGTTTATCCGGGACAGCCTCCTACAATGAGCAGTTCTTC. It codes for CASSLSGTASYNEQFF.

The chain is built from TRBV5-1 and TRBJ1-2, with a tentative D call TRBD1 (6 bases). This CDR3 is 15 amino acids long. Germline V gene sequence: CDR1 SGHRS, CDR2 YFSETQ. Trimming cost V 3 bases and J 2 bases, with 14 bases left between them. The CDR3: CASSSDTGWNYGYTF. The CDR3 DNA reads TGCGCCAGCAGCTCAGACACAGGGTGGAACTATGGCTACACCTTC.

The genes are TRBV7-9 and TRBJ2-4; TRBD1 agrees at 7 bases. The V segment lost 4 bases and the J segment 7 bases; nucleotides outside the gene matches: 7. The CDR3 is 14 residues long. Germline assignment: CDR1 SEHNR and CDR2 FQNEAQ (reference sequence). CDR3 coding DNA: TGTGCCAGCAGCTCACAGACAGGGTCCAACATTCAGTACTTC. Translating it yields CASSSQTGSNIQYF. Full variable domain (outside the CDR3, taken from reference TRBV7-9 and TRBJ2-4): DTGVSQNPRHKITKRGQNVTFRCDPISEHNRLYWYRQTLGQGPEFLTYFQNEAQLEKSRLLSDRFSAERPKGSFSTLEIQRTEQGDSAMYLCASSSQTGSNIQYFGAGTRLSVL.

To note about this clone: The final CDR3 position lacks the conserved phenylalanine or tryptophan, pointing to a likely read error. The CDR3 coding sequence is TGTGCCAGCAGTGAATTGGGAGCTTTGAATTCACCCCTCCACCTT. Amino acid sequence: CASSELGALNSPLHL. This rearrangement joins TRBV6-1 to TRBJ1-6; D unclear. Trimming cost V 2 bases and J 7 bases, with 12 bases left between them. CDR1 and CDR2 from the germline V gene are MNHNS and SASEGT. The CDR3 covers 15 residues.

The chain has TRBV24-1 and TRBJ1-2, with a tentative D call TRBD1 (6 bases). The CDR3 is 14 amino acids. Deletions cut 7 bases from V and 7 bases from J, with 18 bases between. Germline V CDR1 and CDR2: KGHDR, SFDVKD. The CDR3 sequence is CATRENRDASGYTF. CDR3 in DNA: TGTGCCACCAGAGAAAACAGGGACGCTTCTGGCTACACCTTC.

The DNA for the CDR3 is TGCAGCGTTGACGCGGGGGCGCCTGAAAAACTGTTTTTT. Its protein is CSVDAGAPEKLFF. The chain is built from TRBV29-1 and TRBJ1-4, with D possibly being TRBD1 (6 bases). This CDR3 has 13 residues. The germline V gene encodes CDR1 SQVTM and CDR2 ANQGSEA. Trimming shortened V by 3 bases and J by 7 bases, and 12 bases separated the two germline ends.

In its sample, this clone was seen a few times. The rearrangement uses TRBV11-2 and TRBJ1-5; no clear D gene. Deletions cut 3 bases from V and 2 bases from J, with 8 bases between. The CDR3 sequence is 14 residues long. Germline V gene data show CDR1 as SGHAT and CDR2 as FQNNGV. The CDR3 nucleotides are TGTGCCAGCAGCTTTGGGCCTGGCAATCAGCCCCAGCATTTT. Translation gives CASSFGPGNQPQHF.

This chain joins TRBV10-3 and TRBJ2-1; tentative D call: TRBD1 (6 bases). The ends were cut back, 4 bases at V and 3 bases at J, with 16 bases in the middle. The CDR3 sequence is 16 residues long. CDR1 and CDR2 from the germline V gene are ENHRY and SYGVKD. This chain's CDR3 is CAISGSEGESYNEQFF. The CDR3 DNA is TGTGCCATCAGTGGAAGTGAGGGGGAGAGCTACAATGAGCAGTTCTTC.

V gene TRBV11-3 combines with J gene TRBJ2-1; TRBD2 is a possible D gene (6 bases). Germline-derived CDR1 and CDR2 are SGHNT and YENEEA. The CDR3 runs to 16 residues. V shed 3 bases and J shed 7 bases, with 19 bases lying between them. The CDR3 DNA is TGTGCCAGCAGCTTCAGCGAGGATAGCGGTATGAATGAGCAGTTCTTC. Protein: CASSFSEDSGMNEQFF.

This chain uses TRBV25-1 with TRBJ2-7; 11 bases line up with TRBD1. Germline CDR1 reads MGHDK; CDR2 reads SYGVNS. The CDR3 is 16 residues long. Trimming cost V 3 bases and J 4 bases; bases outside gene matches: 8. Written as DNA, the CDR3 is TGTGCCAGCAGTGACGTGGGACAGGGGGAACGGTACGAGCAGTACTTC. Translation: CASSDVGQGERYEQYF.

The CDR3 DNA reads as TGTGCTAGTGGTTTGATTAGCGGGACCGTCTACGAGCAGTACTTC. Translated: CASGLISGTVYEQYF. This chain connects TRBV12-5 to TRBJ2-7; TRBD2 matches at 8 bases. Trimming at V came to 2 bases and at J to 3 bases, leaving 6 bases not matched to a gene. Germline V gene sequence: CDR1 LGHNT, CDR2 FRNRAP. The CDR3 spans 15 residues.